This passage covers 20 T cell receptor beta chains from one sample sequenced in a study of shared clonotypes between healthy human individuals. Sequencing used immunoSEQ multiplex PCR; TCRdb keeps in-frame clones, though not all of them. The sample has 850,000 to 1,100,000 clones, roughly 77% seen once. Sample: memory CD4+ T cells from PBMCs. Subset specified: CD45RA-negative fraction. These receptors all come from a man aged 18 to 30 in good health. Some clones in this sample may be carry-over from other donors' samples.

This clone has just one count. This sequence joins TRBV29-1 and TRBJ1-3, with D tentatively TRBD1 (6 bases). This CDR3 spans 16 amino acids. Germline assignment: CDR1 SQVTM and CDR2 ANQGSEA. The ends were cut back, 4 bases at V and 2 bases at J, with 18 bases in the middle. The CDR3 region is CSVVLRGRSTGNTIYF. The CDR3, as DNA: TGCAGCGTTGTCCTCCGGGGGCGCAGTACTGGAAACACCATATATTTT.

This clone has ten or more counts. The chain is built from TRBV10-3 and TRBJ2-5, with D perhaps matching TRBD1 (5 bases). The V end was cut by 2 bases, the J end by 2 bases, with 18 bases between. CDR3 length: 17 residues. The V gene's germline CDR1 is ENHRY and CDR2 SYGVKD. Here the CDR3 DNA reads TGTGCCATCAGTGAGGATGAAGGGGCTAGGGGACAAGAGACCCAGTACTTC. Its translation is CAISEDEGARGQETQYF.

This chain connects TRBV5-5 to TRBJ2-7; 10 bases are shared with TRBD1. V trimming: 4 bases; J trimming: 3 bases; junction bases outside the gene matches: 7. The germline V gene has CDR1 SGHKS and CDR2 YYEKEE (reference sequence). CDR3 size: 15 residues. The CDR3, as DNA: TGTGCCAGCAGCCCCGGGGGACAGGGGTTCTACGAGCAGTACTTC. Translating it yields CASSPGGQGFYEQYF.

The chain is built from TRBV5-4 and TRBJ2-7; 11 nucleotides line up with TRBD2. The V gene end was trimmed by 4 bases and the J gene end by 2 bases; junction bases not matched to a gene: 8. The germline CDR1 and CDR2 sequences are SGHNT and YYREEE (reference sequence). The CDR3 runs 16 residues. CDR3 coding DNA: TGTGCCAGCAGCCCGGGCGGGACTAGCGGTACCTACGAGCAGTACTTC. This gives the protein CASSPGGTSGTYEQYF.

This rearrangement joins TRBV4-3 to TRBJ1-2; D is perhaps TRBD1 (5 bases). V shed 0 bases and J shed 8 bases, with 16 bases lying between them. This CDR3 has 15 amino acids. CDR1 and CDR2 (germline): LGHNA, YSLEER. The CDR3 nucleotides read TGCGCCAGCAGCCAAGATTCGGGCAGGGTGGGCGGCTACACCTTC. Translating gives CASSQDSGRVGGYTF.

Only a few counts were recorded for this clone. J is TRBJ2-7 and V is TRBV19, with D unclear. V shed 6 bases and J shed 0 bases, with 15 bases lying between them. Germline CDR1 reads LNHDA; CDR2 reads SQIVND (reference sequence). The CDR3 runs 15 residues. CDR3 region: CASSPGEWSSYEQYF. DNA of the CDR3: TGTGCCAGTAGCCCCGGAGAGTGGAGCTCCTACGAGCAGTACTTC. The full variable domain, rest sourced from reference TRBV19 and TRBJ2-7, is DGGITQSPKYLFRKEGQNVTLSCEQNLNHDAMYWYRQDPGQGLRLIYYSQIVNDFQKGDIAEGYSVSREKKESFPLTVTSAQKNPTAFYLCASSPGEWSSYEQYFGPGTRLTVT.

CDR3 sequence reads: CSVGLAGYGYTF. CDR3 sequence (DNA): TGCAGCGTCGGCCTGGCGGGCTATGGCTACACCTTC. The chain is built from TRBV29-1 and TRBJ1-2; D gene uncertain. V was clipped by 6 bases and J by 4 bases, with 12 bases between them. This CDR3 spans 12 amino acids. The germline CDR1 and CDR2 sequences are SQVTM and ANQGSEA.

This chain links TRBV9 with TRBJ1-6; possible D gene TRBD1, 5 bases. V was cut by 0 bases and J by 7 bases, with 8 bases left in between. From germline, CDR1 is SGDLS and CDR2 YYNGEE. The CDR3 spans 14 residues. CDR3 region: CASSVVEGNSPLHF. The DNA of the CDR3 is TGTGCCAGCAGCGTAGTAGAGGGGAATTCACCCCTCCACTTT.

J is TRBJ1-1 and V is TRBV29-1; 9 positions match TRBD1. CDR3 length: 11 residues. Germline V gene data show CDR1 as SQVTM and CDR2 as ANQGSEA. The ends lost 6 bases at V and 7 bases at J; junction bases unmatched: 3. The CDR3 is CSVGTGLEAFF. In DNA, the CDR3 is TGCAGCGTGGGGACAGGGCTTGAAGCTTTCTTT.

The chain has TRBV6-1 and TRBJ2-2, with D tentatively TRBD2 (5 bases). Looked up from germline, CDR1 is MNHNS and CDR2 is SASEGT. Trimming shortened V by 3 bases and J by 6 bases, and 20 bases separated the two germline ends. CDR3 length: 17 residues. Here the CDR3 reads CASSEGTRPSRAGELFF. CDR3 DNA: TGTGCCAGCAGTGAGGGCACGCGGCCTAGCCGGGCCGGGGAGCTGTTTTTT.

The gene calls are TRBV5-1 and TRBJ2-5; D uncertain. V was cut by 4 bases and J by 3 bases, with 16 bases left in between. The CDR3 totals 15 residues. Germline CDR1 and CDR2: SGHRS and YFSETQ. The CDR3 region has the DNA TGCGCCAGCAGCGTAAACACCCGAAGTGAAGAGACCCAGTACTTC. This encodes CASSVNTRSEETQYF.

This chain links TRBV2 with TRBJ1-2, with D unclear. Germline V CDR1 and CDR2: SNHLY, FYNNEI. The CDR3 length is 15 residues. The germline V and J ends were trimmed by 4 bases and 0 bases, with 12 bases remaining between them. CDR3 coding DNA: TGTGCCAGCAGTGTAAGGCAGGAAGCTAACTATGGCTACACCTTC. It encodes CASSVRQEANYGYTF.

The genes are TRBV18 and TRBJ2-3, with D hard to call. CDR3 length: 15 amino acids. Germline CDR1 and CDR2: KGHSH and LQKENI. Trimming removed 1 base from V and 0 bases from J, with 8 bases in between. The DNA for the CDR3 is TGTGCCAGCTCACCACGGGCAACTAGCACAGATACGCAGTATTTT. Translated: CASSPRATSTDTQYF.

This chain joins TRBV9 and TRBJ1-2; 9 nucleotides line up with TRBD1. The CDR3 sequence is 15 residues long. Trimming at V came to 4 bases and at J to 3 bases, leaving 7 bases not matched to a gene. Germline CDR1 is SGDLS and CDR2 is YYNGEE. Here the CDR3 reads CASSPGTGKDYGYTF. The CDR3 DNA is TGTGCCAGCAGCCCCGGGACAGGGAAGGACTATGGCTACACCTTC.

The CDR3 here is CASSQSGRGTDTQYF. CDR3 DNA: TGTGCCAGCAGCCAAAGCGGGAGAGGCACAGATACGCAGTATTTT. This rearrangement joins TRBV7-2 to TRBJ2-3, with 8 nucleotides matching TRBD2. Per germline, CDR1 SGHTA and CDR2 FQGNSA. The CDR3 runs to 15 residues. The junction had 5 bases not matched to a gene; V was cut back by 5 bases and J by 1 base.

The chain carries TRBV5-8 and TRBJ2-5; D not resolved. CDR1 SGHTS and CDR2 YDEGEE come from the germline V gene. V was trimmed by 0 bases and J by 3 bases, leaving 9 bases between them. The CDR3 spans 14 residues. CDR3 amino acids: CASSLGRRKETQYF. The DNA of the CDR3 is TGTGCCAGCAGCTTGGGCAGGCGGAAAGAGACCCAGTACTTC.

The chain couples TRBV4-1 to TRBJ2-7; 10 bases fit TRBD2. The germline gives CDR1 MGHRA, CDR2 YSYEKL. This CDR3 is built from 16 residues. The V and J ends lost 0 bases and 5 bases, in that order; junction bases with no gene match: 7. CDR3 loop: CASSQDLASGRHEQYF. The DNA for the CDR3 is TGCGCCAGCAGCCAAGATTTGGCTAGCGGGAGACACGAGCAGTACTTC.

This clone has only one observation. The CDR3 is CASSHGLAGVGEQYF. The CDR3 bases are TGCGCCAGCAGCCACGGACTAGCGGGAGTGGGAGAGCAGTACTTC. The V gene is TRBV4-1, the J gene TRBJ2-7; 13 bases fit TRBD2. The junction had 6 bases not matched to a gene; V was cut back by 3 bases and J by 7 bases. Germline CDR1 MGHRA, CDR2 YSYEKL. The CDR3 is 15 residues long.

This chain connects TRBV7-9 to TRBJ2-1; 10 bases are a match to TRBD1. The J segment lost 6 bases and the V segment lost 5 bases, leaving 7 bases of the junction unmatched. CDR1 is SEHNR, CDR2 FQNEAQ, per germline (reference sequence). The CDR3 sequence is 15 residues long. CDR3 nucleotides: TGTGCCAGCAGCCGGACAGGGGGAAGTATCAATGAGCAGTTCTTC. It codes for CASSRTGGSINEQFF.

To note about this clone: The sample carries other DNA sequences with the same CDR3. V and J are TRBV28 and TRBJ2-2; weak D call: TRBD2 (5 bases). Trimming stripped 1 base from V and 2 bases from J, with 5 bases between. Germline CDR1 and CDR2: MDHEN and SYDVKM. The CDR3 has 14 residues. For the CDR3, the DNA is TGTGCCAGCAGTTTATCGGGAAACACCGGGGAGCTGTTTTTT. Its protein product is CASSLSGNTGELFF.